The clone carrying this T cell receptor (beta chain) was detected only a few times. The antigen is unknown. It was RNA transcripts that yielded the amplified TCR beta CDR3 regions. TCR CDR3 regions were first amplified by RT-PCR with HTBI primers. TCRdb itself ran the multiplex PCR reads through MiXCR, one entry per CDR3 protein. The sample lists about 290,000 distinct CDR3 sequences; roughly 15% were seen once. Over 18 months, lack of ophthalmopathy progression marked Graves' hyperthyroidism as stable. Aged 18 to 65, the patients had hyperthyroidism that was newly diagnosed and had lasted under 2 months. Investigators excluded patients with uncontrolled infection, other autoimmune disease, pregnancy or lactation. The data stem from a study of T cells in Graves' hyperthyroidism and ophthalmopathy. General observations from the study: From stable hyperthyroidism, ophthalmopathy was set apart by a 13 V-J model.

This receptor was identified in a middle-aged woman with Graves' hyperthyroidism. The sequenced sample consisted of blood.

CDR3 coding DNA: TGTGCCAGCTCAACAACTCTCAGCACAGATACGCAGTATTTT. Amino acid sequence: CASSTTLSTDTQYF. The rearrangement uses TRBV18 and TRBJ2-3, with no clear D. Deletions cut 5 bases from V and 0 bases from J, with 9 bases between. Germline V gene data show CDR1 as KGHSH and CDR2 as LQKENI. The CDR3 has 14 residues.